Listed here are 4 T cell receptor beta chains from one sample, sequenced in a study of blood T cell repertoires in COVID-19. TCRdb's copy holds only in-frame clones and misses some; the assay was immunoSEQ multiplex PCR. The data contain more than 95,000 clones, around 76% of them seen just once; the ten biggest clones take up over 4.5%. The sequenced material came from peripheral blood. The receptors originated from a man aged 60 to 69 with acute or convalescent COVID-19.

This clone has just one count. The rearrangement links TRBV2 to TRBJ2-1, with 7 bases aligning to TRBD2. This CDR3 region has 14 residues. Germline CDR1 reads SNHLY; CDR2 reads FYNNEI. With 7 bases clipped from V and 9 bases from J, the junction kept 12 bases outside the gene matches. The DNA for the CDR3 is TGTGCCAGCAATCGGGGACTACAAGGTCCTGAGCAGTTCTTC. Amino acid sequence: CASNRGLQGPEQFF.

This chain links TRBV27 with TRBJ2-7; the D gene is possibly TRBD1 (5 bases). Germline V gene sequence: CDR1 MNHEY, CDR2 SMNVEV (reference sequence). The CDR3 covers 15 residues. Between the trimmed V and J ends, which lost 6 bases and 0 bases, there was a span of 15 bases. CDR3 region: CASRYQSQGSYEQYF. Written as DNA, the CDR3 is TGTGCCAGCAGGTACCAATCCCAGGGCTCCTACGAGCAGTACTTC.

The CDR3 here is CASSWTGGPNQPQHF. Written as DNA, the CDR3 is TGTGCCAGCAGTTGGACAGGGGGGCCCAATCAGCCCCAGCATTTT. The genes are TRBV27 and TRBJ1-5, with 10 bases matching TRBD1. The CDR3 extends over 15 amino acids. The V gene end was trimmed by 4 bases and the J gene end by 3 bases; junction bases not matched to a gene: 3. Germline V gene lookup returns CDR1 MNHEY and CDR2 SMNVEV (reference sequence).

The chain recombines TRBV19 with TRBJ2-2; D gene ambiguous. The germline V and J ends were trimmed by 6 bases and 2 bases, with 4 bases remaining between them. CDR3 length: 12 residues. Germline loops: CDR1 LNHDA, CDR2 SQIVND (reference sequence). The CDR3 sequence is CASSPNTGELFF. DNA of the CDR3: TGTGCCAGTAGCCCAAACACCGGGGAGCTGTTTTTT.